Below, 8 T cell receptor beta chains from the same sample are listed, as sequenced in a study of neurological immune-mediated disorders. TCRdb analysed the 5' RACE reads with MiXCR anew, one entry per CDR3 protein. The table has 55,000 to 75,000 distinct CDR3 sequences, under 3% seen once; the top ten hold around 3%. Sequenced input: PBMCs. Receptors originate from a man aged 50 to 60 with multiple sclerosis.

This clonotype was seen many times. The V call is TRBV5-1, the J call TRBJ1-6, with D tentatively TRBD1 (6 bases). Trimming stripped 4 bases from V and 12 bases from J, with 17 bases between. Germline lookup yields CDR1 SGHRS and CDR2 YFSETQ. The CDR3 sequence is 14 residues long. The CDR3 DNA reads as TGCGCCAGCAGCCCAGGAGGGGGGAACTTACCCCTCCACTTT. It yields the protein CASSPGGGNLPLHF. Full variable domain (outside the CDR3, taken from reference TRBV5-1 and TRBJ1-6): KAGVTQTPRYLIKTRGQQVTLSCSPISGHRSVSWYQQTPGQGLQFLFEYFSETQRNKGNFPGRFSGRQFSNSRSEMNVSTLELGDSALYLCASSPGGGNLPLHFGNGTRLTVT.

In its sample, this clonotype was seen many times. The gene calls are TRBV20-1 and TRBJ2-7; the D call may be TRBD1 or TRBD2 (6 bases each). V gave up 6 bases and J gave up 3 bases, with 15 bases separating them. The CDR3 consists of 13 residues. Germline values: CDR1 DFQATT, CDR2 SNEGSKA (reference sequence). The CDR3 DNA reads TGCAGTGCCCCCGTGGGGGGCATCTACGAGCAGTACTTC. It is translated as CSAPVGGIYEQYF.

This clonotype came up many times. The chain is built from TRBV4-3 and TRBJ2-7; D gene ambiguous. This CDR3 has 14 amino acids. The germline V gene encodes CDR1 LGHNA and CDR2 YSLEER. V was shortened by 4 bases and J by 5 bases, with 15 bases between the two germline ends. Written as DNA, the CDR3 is TGCGCCAGCAGCCGACGAATGGGCCCTCACGAGCAGTACTTC. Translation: CASSRRMGPHEQYF.

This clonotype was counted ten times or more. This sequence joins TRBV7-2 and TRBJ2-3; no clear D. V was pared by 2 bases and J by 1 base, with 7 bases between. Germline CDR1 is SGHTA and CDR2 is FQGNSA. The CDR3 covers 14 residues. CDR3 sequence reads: CASSLNGRTDTQYF. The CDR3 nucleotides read TGTGCCAGCAGCTTAAACGGCCGCACAGATACGCAGTATTTT.

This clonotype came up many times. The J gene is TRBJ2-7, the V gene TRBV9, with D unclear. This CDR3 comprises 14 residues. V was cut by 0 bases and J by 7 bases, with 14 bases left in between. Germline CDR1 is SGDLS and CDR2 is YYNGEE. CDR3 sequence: CASSVDHGRGEQYF. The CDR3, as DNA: TGTGCCAGCAGCGTAGACCACGGTAGAGGAGAGCAGTACTTC.

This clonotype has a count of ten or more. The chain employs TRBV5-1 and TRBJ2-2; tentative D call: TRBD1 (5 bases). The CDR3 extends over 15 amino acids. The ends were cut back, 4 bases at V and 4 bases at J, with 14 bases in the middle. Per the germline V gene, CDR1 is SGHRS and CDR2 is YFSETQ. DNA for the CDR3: TGCGCCAGCAGCGTAACAACAGGTTTCACCGGGGAGCTGTTTTTT. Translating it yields CASSVTTGFTGELFF. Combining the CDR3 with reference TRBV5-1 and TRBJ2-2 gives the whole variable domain KAGVTQTPRYLIKTRGQQVTLSCSPISGHRSVSWYQQTPGQGLQFLFEYFSETQRNKGNFPGRFSGRQFSNSRSEMNVSTLELGDSALYLCASSVTTGFTGELFFGEGSRLTVL.

The CDR3 DNA reads as TGCAGTGCGAACAGGGAGGGGGACCCCTACGAGCAGTACTTC. Translating it yields CSANREGDPYEQYF. The chain combines TRBV20-1 with TRBJ2-7; weak D call: TRBD2 (7 bases). The germline V gene has CDR1 DFQATT and CDR2 SNEGSKA (reference sequence). V lost 6 bases and J lost 2, with 17 bases in between. The CDR3 totals 14 residues.

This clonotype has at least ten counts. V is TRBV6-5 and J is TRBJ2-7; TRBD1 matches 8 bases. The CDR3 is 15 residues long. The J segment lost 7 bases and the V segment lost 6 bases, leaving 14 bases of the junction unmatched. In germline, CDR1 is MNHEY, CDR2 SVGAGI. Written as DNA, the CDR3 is TGTGCCAGCAGCCGCCGGGACAGGAGAGGTGGGGAGCAGTACTTC. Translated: CASSRRDRRGGEQYF.